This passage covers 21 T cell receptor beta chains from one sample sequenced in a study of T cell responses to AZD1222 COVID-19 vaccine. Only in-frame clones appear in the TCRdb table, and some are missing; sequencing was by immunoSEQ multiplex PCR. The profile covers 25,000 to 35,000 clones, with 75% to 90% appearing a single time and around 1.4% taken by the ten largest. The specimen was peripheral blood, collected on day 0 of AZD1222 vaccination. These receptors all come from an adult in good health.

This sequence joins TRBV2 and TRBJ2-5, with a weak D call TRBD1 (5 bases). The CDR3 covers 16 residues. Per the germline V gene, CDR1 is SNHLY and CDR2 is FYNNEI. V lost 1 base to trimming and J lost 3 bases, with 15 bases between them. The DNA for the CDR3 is TGTGCCAGCAGTGAAGGGAATAGCAGGGTTAAAGAGACCCAGTACTTC. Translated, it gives CASSEGNSRVKETQYF.

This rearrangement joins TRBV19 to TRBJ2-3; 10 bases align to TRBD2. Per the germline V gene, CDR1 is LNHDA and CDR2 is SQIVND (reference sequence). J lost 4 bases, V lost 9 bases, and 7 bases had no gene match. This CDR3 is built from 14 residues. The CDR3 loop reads CASRERGGPDTQYF. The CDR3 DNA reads TGTGCCAGCAGGGAGCGGGGGGGCCCAGATACGCAGTATTTT.

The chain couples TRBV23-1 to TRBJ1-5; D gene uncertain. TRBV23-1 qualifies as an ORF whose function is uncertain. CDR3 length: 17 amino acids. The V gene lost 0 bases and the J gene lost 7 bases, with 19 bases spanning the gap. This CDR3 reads CASSQSFAGTVAQPQHF. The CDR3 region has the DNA TGCGCCAGCAGTCAATCGTTCGCGGGTACCGTGGCCCAGCCCCAGCATTTT.

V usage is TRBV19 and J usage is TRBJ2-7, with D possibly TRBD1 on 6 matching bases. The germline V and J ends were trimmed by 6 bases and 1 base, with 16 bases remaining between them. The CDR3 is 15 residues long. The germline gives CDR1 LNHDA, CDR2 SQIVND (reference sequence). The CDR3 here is CASSRGTGPSYEQYF. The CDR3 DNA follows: TGTGCCAGTAGCAGGGGAACAGGGCCATCCTACGAGCAGTACTTC.

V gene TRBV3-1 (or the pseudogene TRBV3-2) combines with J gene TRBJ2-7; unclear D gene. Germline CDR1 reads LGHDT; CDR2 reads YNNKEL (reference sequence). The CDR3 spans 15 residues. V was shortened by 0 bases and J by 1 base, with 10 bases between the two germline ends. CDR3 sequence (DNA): TGTGCCAGCAGCCAAGATTGGACCCGATCCTACGAGCAGTACTTC. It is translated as CASSQDWTRSYEQYF.

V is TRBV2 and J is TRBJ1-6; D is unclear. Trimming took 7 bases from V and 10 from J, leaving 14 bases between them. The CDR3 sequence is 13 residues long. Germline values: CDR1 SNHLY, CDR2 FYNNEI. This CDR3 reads CASNGPQSSPLHF. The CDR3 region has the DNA TGTGCCAGCAACGGTCCACAATCCTCACCCCTCCACTTT.

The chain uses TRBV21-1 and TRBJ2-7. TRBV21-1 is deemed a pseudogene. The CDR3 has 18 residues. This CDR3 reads CASSSRKGLKAESYEQYF. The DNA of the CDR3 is TGTGCCAGCAGCAGCAGGAAGGGTTTAAAGGCAGAGAGCTACGAGCAGTACTTC.

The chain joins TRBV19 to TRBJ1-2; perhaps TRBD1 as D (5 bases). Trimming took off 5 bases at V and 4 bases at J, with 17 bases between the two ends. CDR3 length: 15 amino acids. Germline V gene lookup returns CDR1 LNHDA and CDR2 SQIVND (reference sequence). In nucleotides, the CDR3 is TGTGCCAGTAGTCGGGACGGCGGCTTCGCCTATGGCTACACCTTC. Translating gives CASSRDGGFAYGYTF.

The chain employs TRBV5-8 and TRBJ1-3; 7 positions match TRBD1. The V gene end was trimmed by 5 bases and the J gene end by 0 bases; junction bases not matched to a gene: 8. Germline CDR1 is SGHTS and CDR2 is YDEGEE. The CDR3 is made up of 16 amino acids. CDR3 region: CASSGTVVFSGNTIYF. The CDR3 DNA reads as TGTGCCAGCAGTGGGACAGTCGTGTTCTCTGGAAACACCATATATTTT.

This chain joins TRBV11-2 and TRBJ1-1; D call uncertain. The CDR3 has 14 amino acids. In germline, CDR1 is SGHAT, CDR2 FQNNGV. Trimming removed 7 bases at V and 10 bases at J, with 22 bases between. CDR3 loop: CASIHFGRYEGAFF. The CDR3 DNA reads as TGTGCCAGCATACACTTTGGGCGGTACGAAGGAGCTTTCTTT. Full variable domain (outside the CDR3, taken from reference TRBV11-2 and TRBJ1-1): EAGVAQSPRYKIIEKRQSVAFWCNPISGHATLYWYQQILGQGPKLLIQFQNNGVVDDSQLPKDRFSAERLKGVDSTLKIQPAKLEDSAVYLCASIHFGRYEGAFFGQGTRLTVV.

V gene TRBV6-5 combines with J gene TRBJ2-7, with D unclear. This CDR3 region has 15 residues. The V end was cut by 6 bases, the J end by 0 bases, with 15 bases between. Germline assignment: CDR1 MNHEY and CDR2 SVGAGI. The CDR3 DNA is TGTGCCAGCAGCGCCGGCAGGTCAAGCTCCTACGAGCAGTACTTC. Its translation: CASSAGRSSSYEQYF.

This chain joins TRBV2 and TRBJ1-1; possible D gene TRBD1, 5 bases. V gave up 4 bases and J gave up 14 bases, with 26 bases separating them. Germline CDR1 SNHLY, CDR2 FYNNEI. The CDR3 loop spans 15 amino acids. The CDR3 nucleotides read TGTGCCAGCAGTGGAGGAGGTTTATTCCCCGCTGGGGGATTCTTT. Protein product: CASSGGGLFPAGGFF. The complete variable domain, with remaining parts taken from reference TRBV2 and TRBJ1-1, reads EPEVTQTPSHQVTQMGQEVILRCVPISNHLYFYWYRQILGQKVEFLVSFYNNEISEKSEIFDDQFSVERPDGSNFTLKIRSTKLEDSAMYFCASSGGGLFPAGGFFGQGTRLTVV.

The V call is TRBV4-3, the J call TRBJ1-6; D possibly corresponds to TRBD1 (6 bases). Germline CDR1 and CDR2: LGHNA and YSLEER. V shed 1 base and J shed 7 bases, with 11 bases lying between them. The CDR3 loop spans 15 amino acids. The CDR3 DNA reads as TGCGCCAGCAGCCAAGGGTACAGGGACAATTCACCCCTCCACTTT. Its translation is CASSQGYRDNSPLHF.

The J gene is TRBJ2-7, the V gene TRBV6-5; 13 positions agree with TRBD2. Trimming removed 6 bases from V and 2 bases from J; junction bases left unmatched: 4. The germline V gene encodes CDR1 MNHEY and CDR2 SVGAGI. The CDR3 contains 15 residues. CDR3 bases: TGTGCCAGCAGACTCGGACTAGCGGGGGCCTACGAGCAGTACTTC. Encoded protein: CASRLGLAGAYEQYF.

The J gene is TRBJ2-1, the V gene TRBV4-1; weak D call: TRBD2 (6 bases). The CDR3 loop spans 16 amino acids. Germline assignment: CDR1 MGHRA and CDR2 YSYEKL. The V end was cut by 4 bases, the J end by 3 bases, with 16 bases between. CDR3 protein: CASSPPGIAVYNEQFF. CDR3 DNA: TGCGCCAGCAGCCCACCAGGGATAGCGGTCTACAATGAGCAGTTCTTC.

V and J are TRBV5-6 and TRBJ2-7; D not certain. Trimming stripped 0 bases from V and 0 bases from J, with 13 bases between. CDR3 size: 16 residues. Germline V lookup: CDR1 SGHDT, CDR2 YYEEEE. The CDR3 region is CASSLGVGESSYEQYF. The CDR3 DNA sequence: TGTGCCAGCAGCTTGGGGGTTGGGGAAAGCTCCTACGAGCAGTACTTC.

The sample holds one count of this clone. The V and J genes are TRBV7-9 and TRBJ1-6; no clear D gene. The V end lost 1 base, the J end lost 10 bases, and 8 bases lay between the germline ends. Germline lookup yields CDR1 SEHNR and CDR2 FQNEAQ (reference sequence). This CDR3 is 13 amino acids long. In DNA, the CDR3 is TGTGCCAGCAGCTTAGGGGGAGCATCACCCCTCCACTTT. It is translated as CASSLGGASPLHF.

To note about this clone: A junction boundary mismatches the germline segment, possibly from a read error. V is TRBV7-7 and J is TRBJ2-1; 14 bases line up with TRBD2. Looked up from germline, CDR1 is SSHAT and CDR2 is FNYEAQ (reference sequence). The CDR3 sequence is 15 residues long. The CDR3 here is CASSSSGLAGDEQFF. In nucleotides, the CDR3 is TGTGCTAGCAGTAGCTCGGGACTAGCGGGAGATGAGCAGTTCTTC. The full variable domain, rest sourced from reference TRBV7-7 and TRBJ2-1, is GAGVSQSPRYKVTKRGQDVTLRCDPISSHATLYWYQQALGQGPEFLTYFNYEAQPDKSGLPSDRFSAERPEGSISTLTIQRTEQRDSAMYRCASSSSGLAGDEQFFGPGTRLTVL.

The CDR3 bases are TGTGCCAGCATGCATTGGGGGGAGAACACTGAAGCTTTCTTT. This gives the protein CASMHWGENTEAFF. V usage is TRBV7-8 and J usage is TRBJ1-1; the D gene is possibly TRBD1 (5 bases). Trimming took off 7 bases at V and 1 base at J, with 13 bases between the two ends. The CDR3 is 14 amino acids. In germline, CDR1 is SGHVS, CDR2 FQNEAQ.

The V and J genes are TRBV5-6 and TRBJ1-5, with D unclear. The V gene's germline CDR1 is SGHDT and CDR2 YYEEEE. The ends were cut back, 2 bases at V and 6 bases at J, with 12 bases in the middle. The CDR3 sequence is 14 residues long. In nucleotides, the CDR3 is TGTGCCAGCAGCTTTTCGGGTTTCGGTCAGCCCCAGCATTTT. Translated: CASSFSGFGQPQHF.

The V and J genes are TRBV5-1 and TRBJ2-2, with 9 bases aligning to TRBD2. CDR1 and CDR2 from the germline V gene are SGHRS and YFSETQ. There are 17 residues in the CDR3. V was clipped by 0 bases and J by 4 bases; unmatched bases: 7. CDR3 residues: CASSLARLAGLTGELFF. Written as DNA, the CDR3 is TGCGCCAGCAGCTTGGCCCGGCTAGCGGGACTCACCGGGGAGCTGTTTTTT.